Sequencing of this TCR beta chain was carried out in a study of OX40 agonist ivuxolimab in advanced cancers. As regards this clone: Other DNA sequences in this specimen translate into the identical CDR3.

CDR1 and CDR2 from the germline V gene are MNHNY and SVGAGI (reference sequence). This CDR3 is built from 13 residues. V was shortened by 2 bases and J by 3 bases, with 6 bases between the two germline ends. The method was immunoSEQ multiplex PCR; TCRdb's version includes in-frame clones alone and lacks a portion of them. In the table there are about 62,000 clones, more than 65% of which are singletons. The rearrangement uses TRBV6-6 and TRBJ2-3; D is unclear. Material: CD4+ or CD8+ T cells sorted from blood, obtained in a trial of the OX40 agonist ivuxolimab. The sequence derives from an adult with an advanced solid tumor such as melanoma, head and neck, liver or kidney cancer. The CDR3 region is CASSYPGTDTQYF. The CDR3 region has the DNA TGTGCCAGCAGTTACCCGGGTACAGATACGCAGTATTTT.